This T cell receptor beta chain appears in the sequencing data of a study of cytomegalovirus exposure and HLA in healthy donors. There are 15 residues in the CDR3. The germline CDR1 and CDR2 sequences are MDHEN and SYDVKM. V dropped 7 bases and J dropped 8 bases, with 23 bases sitting between them. Study-level findings and limits: In an earlier analysis, about 87% or about 30%: the productive usage of most TCR beta V segments. The authors reported that TCR beta sequences could predict HLA-A and HLA-B alleles. These predictions were accurate for most subjects in the first cohort. It was assumed in the presence/absence analyses that sequencing depth was roughly uniform across donors. V- and J-gene trimming of TCR beta was linked (in a later analysis) to a missense DCLRE1C variant.

As concerns this clone: Antigen specificity is unknown.

Researchers ran the PCR with 60 Vbeta and 13 Jbeta primers. Repertoires were generated with immunoSEQ multiplex PCR, while TCRdb's copy carries only in-frame clones and drops some. The sample includes fewer than 200,000 clones, 75% to 85% of them seen just once. Sequenced: PBMCs. The J gene is TRBJ1-2, the V gene TRBV28, with unresolved D. The clonotype comes from a female donor in good health and CMV-seronegative. CDR3 nucleotides: TGTGCCAGCACCATCGTAAGACGGGGAGCGGGGGGCTACACCTTC. This encodes CASTIVRRGAGGYTF.